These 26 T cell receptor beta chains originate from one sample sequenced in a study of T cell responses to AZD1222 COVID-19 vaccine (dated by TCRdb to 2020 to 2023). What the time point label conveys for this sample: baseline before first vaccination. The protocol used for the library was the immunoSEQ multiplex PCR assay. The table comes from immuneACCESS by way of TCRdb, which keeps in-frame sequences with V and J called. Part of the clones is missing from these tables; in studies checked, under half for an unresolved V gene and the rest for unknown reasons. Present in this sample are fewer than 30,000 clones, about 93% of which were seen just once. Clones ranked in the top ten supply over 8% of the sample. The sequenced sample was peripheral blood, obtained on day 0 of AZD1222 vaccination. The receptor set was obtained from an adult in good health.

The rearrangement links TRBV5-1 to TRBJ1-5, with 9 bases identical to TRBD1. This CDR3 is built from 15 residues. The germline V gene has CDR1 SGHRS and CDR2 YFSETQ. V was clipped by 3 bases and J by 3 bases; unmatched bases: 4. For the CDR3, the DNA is TGCGCCAGCAGCTCCGGGACAGGGAACAATCAGCCCCAGCATTTT. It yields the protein CASSSGTGNNQPQHF.

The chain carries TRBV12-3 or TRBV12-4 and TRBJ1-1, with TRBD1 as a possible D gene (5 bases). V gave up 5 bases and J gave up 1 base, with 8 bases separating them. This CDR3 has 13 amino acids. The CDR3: CASSQTANTEAFF. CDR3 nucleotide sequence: TGTGCCAGCAGTCAGACAGCGAACACTGAAGCTTTCTTT.

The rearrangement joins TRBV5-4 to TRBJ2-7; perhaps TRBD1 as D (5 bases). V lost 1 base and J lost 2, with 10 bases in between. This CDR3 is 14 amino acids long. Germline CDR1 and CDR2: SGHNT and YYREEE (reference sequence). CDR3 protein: CASSLKTGTYEQYF. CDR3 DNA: TGTGCCAGCAGCTTGAAAACAGGCACCTACGAGCAGTACTTC. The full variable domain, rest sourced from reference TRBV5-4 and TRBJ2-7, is ETGVTQSPTHLIKTRGQQVTLRCSSQSGHNTVSWYQQALGQGPQFIFQYYREEENGRGNFPPRFSGLQFPNYSSELNVNALELDDSALYLCASSLKTGTYEQYFGPGTRLTVT.

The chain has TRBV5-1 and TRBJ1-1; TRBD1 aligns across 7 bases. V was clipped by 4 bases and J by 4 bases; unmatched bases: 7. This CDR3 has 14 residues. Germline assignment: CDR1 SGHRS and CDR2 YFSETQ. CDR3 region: CASSRTGSGTEAFF. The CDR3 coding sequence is TGCGCCAGCAGCCGGACAGGTAGCGGCACTGAAGCTTTCTTT.

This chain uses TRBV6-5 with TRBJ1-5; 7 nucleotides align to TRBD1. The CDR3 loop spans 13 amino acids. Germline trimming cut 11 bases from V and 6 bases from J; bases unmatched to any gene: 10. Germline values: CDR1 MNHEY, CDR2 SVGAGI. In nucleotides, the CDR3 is TGTGCCGGGAAGGAGGGGGACAGTCAGCCCCAGCATTTT. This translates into CAGKEGDSQPQHF.

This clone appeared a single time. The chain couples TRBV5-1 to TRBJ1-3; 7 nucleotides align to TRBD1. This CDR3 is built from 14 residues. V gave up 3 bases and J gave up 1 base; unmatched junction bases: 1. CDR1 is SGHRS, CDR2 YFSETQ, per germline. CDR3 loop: CASSSTGSGNTIYF. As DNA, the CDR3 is TGCGCCAGCAGCTCGACAGGGTCTGGAAACACCATATATTTT.

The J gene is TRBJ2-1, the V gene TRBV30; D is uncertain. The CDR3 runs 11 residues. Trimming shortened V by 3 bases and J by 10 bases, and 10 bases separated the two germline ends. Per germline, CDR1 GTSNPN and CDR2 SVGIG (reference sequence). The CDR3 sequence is CAWRASGEQFF. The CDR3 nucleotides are TGTGCCTGGAGGGCCTCTGGGGAGCAGTTCTTC.

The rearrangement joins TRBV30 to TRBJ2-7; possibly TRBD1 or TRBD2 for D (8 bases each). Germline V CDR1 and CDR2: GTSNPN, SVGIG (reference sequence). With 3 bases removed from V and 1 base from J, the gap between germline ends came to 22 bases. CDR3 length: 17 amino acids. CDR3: CAWSAPQGAGGSYEQYF. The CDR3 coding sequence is TGTGCCTGGAGCGCTCCCCAGGGGGCGGGGGGATCCTACGAGCAGTACTTC.

CDR3 DNA sequence: TGTGCCAGCAGTTTAGCGGAGGGCTACGAGCAGTACTTC. Protein sequence: CASSLAEGYEQYF. The chain has TRBV27 and TRBJ2-7, with a tentative D call TRBD2 (6 bases). V shed 2 bases and J shed 3 bases, with 8 bases lying between them. Germline V gene data show CDR1 as MNHEY and CDR2 as SMNVEV (reference sequence). The CDR3 contains 13 residues.

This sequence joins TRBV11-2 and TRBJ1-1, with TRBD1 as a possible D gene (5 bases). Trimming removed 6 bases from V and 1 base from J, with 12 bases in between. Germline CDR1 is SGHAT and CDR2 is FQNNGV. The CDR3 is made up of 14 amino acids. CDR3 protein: CASRHGDPNTEAFF. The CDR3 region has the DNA TGTGCCAGCAGACATGGGGACCCGAACACTGAAGCTTTCTTT.

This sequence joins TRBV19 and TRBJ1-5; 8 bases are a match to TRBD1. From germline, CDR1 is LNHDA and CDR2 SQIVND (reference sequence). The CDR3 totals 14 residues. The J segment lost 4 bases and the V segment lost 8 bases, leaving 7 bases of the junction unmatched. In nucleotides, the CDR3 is TGTGCCAGTTCTCGGACAGGGACAAATCAGCCCCAGCATTTT. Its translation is CASSRTGTNQPQHF. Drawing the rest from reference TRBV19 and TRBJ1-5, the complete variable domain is DGGITQSPKYLFRKEGQNVTLSCEQNLNHDAMYWYRQDPGQGLRLIYYSQIVNDFQKGDIAEGYSVSREKKESFPLTVTSAQKNPTAFYLCASSRTGTNQPQHFGDGTRLSIL.

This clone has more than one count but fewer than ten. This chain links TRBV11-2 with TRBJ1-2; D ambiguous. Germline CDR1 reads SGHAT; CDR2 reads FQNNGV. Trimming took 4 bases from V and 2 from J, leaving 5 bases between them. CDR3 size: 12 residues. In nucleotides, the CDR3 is TGTGCCAGCAGCTGGGAGAACTATGGCTACACCTTC. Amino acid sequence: CASSWENYGYTF.

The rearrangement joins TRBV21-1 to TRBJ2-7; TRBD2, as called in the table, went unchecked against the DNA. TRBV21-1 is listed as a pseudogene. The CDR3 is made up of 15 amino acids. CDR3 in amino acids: CASSAGTSGSYEQYF. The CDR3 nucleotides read TGTGCCAGCAGCGCCGGGACTAGCGGGAGCTACGAGCAGTACTTC.

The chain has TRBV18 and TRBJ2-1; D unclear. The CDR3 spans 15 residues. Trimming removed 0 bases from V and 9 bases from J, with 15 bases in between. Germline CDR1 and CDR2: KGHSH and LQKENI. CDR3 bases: TGTGCCAGCTCACCACCAACCGAAAACGCCGGTGAGCAGTTCTTC. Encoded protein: CASSPPTENAGEQFF.

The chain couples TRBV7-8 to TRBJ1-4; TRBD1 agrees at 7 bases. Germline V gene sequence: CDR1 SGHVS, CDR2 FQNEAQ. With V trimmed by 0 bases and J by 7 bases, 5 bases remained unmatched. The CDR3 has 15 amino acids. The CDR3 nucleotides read TGTGCCAGCAGCTTAGCGAACAGGGGAAGTGAAAAACTGTTTTTT. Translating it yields CASSLANRGSEKLFF.

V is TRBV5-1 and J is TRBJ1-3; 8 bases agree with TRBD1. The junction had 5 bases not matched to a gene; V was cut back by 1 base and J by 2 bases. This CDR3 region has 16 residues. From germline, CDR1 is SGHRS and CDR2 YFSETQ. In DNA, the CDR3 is TGCGCCAGCAGCTTGCACGGACAGGGTGCTGGAAACACCATATATTTT. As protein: CASSLHGQGAGNTIYF.

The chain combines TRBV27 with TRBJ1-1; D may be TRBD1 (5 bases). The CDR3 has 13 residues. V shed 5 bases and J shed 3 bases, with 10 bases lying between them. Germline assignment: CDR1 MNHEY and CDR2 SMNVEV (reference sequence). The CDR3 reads CASSPGPDTEAFF. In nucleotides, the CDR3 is TGTGCCAGCAGTCCGGGGCCCGACACTGAAGCTTTCTTT.

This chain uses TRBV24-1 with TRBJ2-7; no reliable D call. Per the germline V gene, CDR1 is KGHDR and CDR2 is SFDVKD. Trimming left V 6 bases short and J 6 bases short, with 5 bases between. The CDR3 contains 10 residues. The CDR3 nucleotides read TGTGCCACCAGTATCCCCGAGCAGTACTTC. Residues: CATSIPEQYF.

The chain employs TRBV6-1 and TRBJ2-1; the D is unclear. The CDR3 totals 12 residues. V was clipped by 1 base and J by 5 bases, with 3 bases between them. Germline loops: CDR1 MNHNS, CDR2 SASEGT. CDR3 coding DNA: TGTGCCAGCAGTGAAGGTCACAATGAGCAGTTCTTC. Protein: CASSEGHNEQFF.

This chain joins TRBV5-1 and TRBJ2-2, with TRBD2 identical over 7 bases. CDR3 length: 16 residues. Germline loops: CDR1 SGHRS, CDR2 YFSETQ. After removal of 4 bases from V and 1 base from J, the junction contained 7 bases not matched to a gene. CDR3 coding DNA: TGCGCCAGCAGCCAAGGACTAGTTGGGAACACCGGGGAGCTGTTTTTT. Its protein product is CASSQGLVGNTGELFF.

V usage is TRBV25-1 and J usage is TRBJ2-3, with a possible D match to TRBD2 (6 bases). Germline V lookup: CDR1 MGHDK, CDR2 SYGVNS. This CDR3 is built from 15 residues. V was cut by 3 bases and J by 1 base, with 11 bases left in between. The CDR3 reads CASSDAAGGTDTQYF. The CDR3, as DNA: TGTGCCAGCAGTGATGCAGCGGGCGGCACAGATACGCAGTATTTT.

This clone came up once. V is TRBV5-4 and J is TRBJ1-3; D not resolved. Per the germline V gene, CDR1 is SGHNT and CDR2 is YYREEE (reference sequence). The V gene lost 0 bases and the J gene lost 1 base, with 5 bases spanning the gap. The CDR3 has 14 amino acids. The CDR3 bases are TGTGCCAGCAGCTTGGTGCCTTCTGGAAACACCATATATTTT. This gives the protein CASSLVPSGNTIYF. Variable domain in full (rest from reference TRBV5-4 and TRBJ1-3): ETGVTQSPTHLIKTRGQQVTLRCSSQSGHNTVSWYQQALGQGPQFIFQYYREEENGRGNFPPRFSGLQFPNYSSELNVNALELDDSALYLCASSLVPSGNTIYFGEGSWLTVV.

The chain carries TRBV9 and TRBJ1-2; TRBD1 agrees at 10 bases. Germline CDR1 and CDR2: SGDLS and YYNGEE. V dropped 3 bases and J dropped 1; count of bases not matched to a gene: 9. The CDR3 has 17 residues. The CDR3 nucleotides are TGTGCCAGCAGCGCCGGGACAGGGGCCTTCCTTAACTATGGCTACACCTTC. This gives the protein CASSAGTGAFLNYGYTF.

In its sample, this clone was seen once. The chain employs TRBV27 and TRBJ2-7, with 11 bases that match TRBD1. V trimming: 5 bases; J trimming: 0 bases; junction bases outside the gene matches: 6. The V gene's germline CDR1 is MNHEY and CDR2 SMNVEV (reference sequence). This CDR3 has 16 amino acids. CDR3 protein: CASSQGTGGFSYEQYF. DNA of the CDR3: TGTGCCAGCAGTCAGGGGACAGGGGGTTTCTCCTACGAGCAGTACTTC.

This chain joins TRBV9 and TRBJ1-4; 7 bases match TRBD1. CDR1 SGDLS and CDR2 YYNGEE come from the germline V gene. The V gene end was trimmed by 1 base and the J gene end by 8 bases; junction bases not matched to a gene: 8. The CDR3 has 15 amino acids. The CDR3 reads CASSVRDRAREKLFF. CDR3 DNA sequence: TGTGCCAGCAGCGTACGAGACAGGGCTCGGGAAAAACTGTTTTTT.

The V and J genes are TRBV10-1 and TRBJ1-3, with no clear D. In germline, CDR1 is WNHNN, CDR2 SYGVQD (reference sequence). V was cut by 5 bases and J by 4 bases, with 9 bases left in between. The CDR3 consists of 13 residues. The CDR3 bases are TGCGCCAGCAGTCGGGCTTCGGGAAACACCATATATTTT. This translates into CASSRASGNTIYF.